The entry that follows covers one TCR beta chain sequence. Its antigen is not known. The data belong to a study of shared clonotypes between healthy human individuals. Study results and limitations: Investigators collected only blood, and repertoires in tissues likely differ.

Produced via immunoSEQ multiplex PCR; TCRdb's table is partial and in-frame only. The table lists under 1,100,000 clones, more than 65% of them singletons. This CDR3 spans 13 amino acids. V gave up 5 bases and J gave up 4 bases, with 10 bases separating them. The V gene's germline CDR1 is LNHDA and CDR2 SQIVND (reference sequence). This rearrangement joins TRBV19 to TRBJ2-3; maybe TRBD1 (5 bases). This receptor was obtained from a man aged 18 to 29 in good health. Sequences were obtained from memory CD4+ T cells sorted from blood. As for subset: CD45RA-negative fraction. CDR3 in amino acids: CASSEIRADTQYF. The CDR3 DNA sequence: TGTGCCAGTAGTGAAATCAGGGCAGATACGCAGTATTTT.